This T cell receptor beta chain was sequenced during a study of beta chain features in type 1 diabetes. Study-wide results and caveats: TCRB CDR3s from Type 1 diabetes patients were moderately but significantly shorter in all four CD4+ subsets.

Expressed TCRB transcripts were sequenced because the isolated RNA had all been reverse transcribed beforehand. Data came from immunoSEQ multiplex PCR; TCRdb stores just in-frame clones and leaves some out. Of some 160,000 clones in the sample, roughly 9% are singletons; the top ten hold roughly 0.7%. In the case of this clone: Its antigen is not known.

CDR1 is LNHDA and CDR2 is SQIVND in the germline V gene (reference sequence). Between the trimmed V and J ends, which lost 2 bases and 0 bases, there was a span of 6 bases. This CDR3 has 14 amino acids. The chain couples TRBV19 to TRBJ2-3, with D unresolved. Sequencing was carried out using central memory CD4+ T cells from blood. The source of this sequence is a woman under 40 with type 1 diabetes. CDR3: CASSISTSTDTQYF. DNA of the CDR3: TGTGCCAGTAGTATATCGACTAGCACAGATACGCAGTATTTT.